The 22 T cell receptor beta chains below were found in one sample sequenced in a study of T cells in Graves' hyperthyroidism and ophthalmopathy. Amplified TCR beta CDR3 regions came from RNA transcripts. First-round RT-PCR of the TCR CDR3 relied on the HTBI primer set. TCRdb passed the multiplex PCR reads through MiXCR, listing each CDR3 protein once. The repertoire holds some 460,000 distinct CDR3 sequences, with about 15% as singletons. Material: blood. The receptors here all came from a woman younger than 35 with Graves' hyperthyroidism.

This clonotype was counted at least ten times. This rearrangement joins TRBV10-3 to TRBJ2-2; D is unclear. Germline CDR1 reads ENHRY; CDR2 reads SYGVKD. This CDR3 has 15 amino acids. Deletions cut 6 bases from V and 2 bases from J, with 13 bases between. The CDR3 is CAIRVGPSNTGELFF. The CDR3 bases are TGTGCCATCAGGGTCGGGCCTTCAAACACCGGGGAGCTGTTTTTT.

This clonotype was recorded at least ten times. The CDR3 DNA reads TGCAGTGCAACCACGCCCCGGAGGGCCGGAAGCACAGATACGCAGTATTTT. It yields the protein CSATTPRRAGSTDTQYF. The chain employs TRBV20-1 and TRBJ2-3; possible D gene TRBD2, 6 bases. CDR3 length: 17 residues. Trimming left V 6 bases short and J 0 bases short, with 22 bases between. CDR1 DFQATT and CDR2 SNEGSKA come from the germline V gene (reference sequence).

This clonotype has at least ten counts. The CDR3 coding sequence is TGCAGTGCCCCAGACCTAACAGATACGCAGTATTTT. This translates into CSAPDLTDTQYF. The chain recombines TRBV20-1 with TRBJ2-3, with unresolved D. CDR3 size: 12 residues. The V and J ends lost 6 bases and 3 bases respectively, with 10 bases between them. The germline V gene encodes CDR1 DFQATT and CDR2 SNEGSKA (reference sequence).

The chain employs TRBV10-3 and TRBJ2-5; 14 bases fit TRBD2. The junction had 6 bases not matched to a gene; V was cut back by 10 bases and J by 5 bases. Germline assignment: CDR1 ENHRY and CDR2 SYGVKD. The CDR3 covers 14 residues. CDR3 region: CATTSGRALETQYF. The CDR3 nucleotides are TGTGCCACGACTAGCGGGAGGGCCTTGGAGACCCAGTACTTC.

The CDR3 loop is CASEATGLNQPQHF. The CDR3 bases are TGTGCCAGCGAGGCGACAGGACTTAATCAGCCCCAGCATTTT. The V and J genes are TRBV19 and TRBJ1-5, with a possible D match to TRBD1 (6 bases). V was trimmed by 9 bases and J by 4 bases, leaving 16 bases between them. Germline loops: CDR1 LNHDA, CDR2 SQIVND (reference sequence). CDR3 size: 14 residues.

This clonotype was observed a handful of times. V and J are TRBV9 and TRBJ1-3; 7 nucleotides match TRBD1. The CDR3 runs to 17 residues. J lost 1 base, V lost 0 bases, and 7 bases had no gene match. Germline values: CDR1 SGDLS, CDR2 YYNGEE. The CDR3 region is CASSVEGTASSGNTIYF. DNA of the CDR3: TGTGCCAGCAGCGTAGAAGGGACAGCCTCGTCTGGAAACACCATATATTTT.

This clonotype was seen ten or more times. This chain joins TRBV7-9 and TRBJ2-3, with D unclear. Trimming took 6 bases from V and 3 from J, leaving 16 bases between them. This CDR3 is built from 15 residues. Germline V gene sequence: CDR1 SEHNR, CDR2 FQNEAQ (reference sequence). The CDR3 DNA reads as TGTGCCAGCAGGGCCCCCGGGTTGGATACAGATACGCAGTATTTT. The encoded protein is CASRAPGLDTDTQYF.

This clonotype was counted a few times. The genes are TRBV28 and TRBJ2-2, with no clear D. V shed 4 bases and J shed 6 bases, with 18 bases lying between them. Germline lookup yields CDR1 MDHEN and CDR2 SYDVKM. This CDR3 comprises 16 residues. The CDR3 nucleotides are TGTGCCAGCAGTTCCCCCTTCGGAAGGGCCCCCGGGGAGCTGTTTTTT. Encoded protein: CASSSPFGRAPGELFF. The entire variable domain, with the rest obtained from reference TRBV28 and TRBJ2-2, is as follows: DVKVTQSSRYLVKRTGEKVFLECVQDMDHENMFWYRQDPGLGLRLIYFSYDVKMKEKGDIPEGYSVSREKKERFSLILESASTNQTSMYLCASSSPFGRAPGELFFGEGSRLTVL.

This clonotype was recorded many times. V usage is TRBV11-2 and J usage is TRBJ1-2; D ambiguous. V lost 5 bases to trimming and J lost 5 bases, with 9 bases between them. CDR1 is SGHAT, CDR2 FQNNGV, per germline. The CDR3 is 12 amino acids. The CDR3 DNA is TGTGCCAGCAGCCCCAACGGGTATGGCTACACCTTC. Translation gives CASSPNGYGYTF.

Many counts were recorded for this clonotype. V is TRBV5-1 and J is TRBJ2-1; 7 bases map to TRBD2. Germline V gene sequence: CDR1 SGHRS, CDR2 YFSETQ. Trimming cost V 4 bases and J 5 bases; bases outside gene matches: 6. The CDR3 is 14 amino acids. The CDR3, as DNA: TGCGCCAGCAGCGGCGGGGGAGGAGACAATGAGCAGTTCTTC. Encoded protein: CASSGGGGDNEQFF.

The rearrangement joins TRBV28 to TRBJ2-2; D is uncertain. V was cut by 3 bases and J by 7 bases, with 15 bases left in between. Germline V lookup: CDR1 MDHEN, CDR2 SYDVKM. The CDR3 runs 15 residues. CDR3 nucleotides: TGTGCCAGCAGTTTTAACCCGCTAGTGAGCGGGGAGCTGTTTTTT. It encodes CASSFNPLVSGELFF.

The chain has TRBV7-9 and TRBJ2-4; 7 bases are shared with TRBD2. This CDR3 spans 16 amino acids. With 3 bases clipped from V and 6 bases from J, the junction kept 11 bases outside the gene matches. CDR1 is SEHNR, CDR2 FQNEAQ, per germline (reference sequence). The CDR3 bases are TGTGCCAGCAGCTTTGGAGGGAGGGGTCTGGGAAACATTCAGTACTTC. Translating gives CASSFGGRGLGNIQYF.

This clonotype was recorded at least ten times. This sequence joins TRBV7-9 and TRBJ2-3; D unresolved. The V end lost 5 bases, the J end lost 2 bases, and 20 bases lay between the germline ends. The CDR3 has 17 residues. The germline CDR1 and CDR2 sequences are SEHNR and FQNEAQ (reference sequence). The CDR3 bases are TGTGCCAGCAGCCCGCCCCCCAGTTTCGAGTACACAGATACGCAGTATTTT. Amino acid sequence: CASSPPPSFEYTDTQYF.

This clonotype was counted at least ten times. The chain recombines TRBV20-1 with TRBJ2-1, with unresolved D. CDR3 size: 13 residues. Germline CDR1 reads DFQATT; CDR2 reads SNEGSKA (reference sequence). V was shortened by 3 bases and J by 6 bases, with 12 bases between the two germline ends. The DNA for the CDR3 is TGCAGTGCTAGCACCACGCGGAGCAATGAGCAGTTCTTC. Translation gives CSASTTRSNEQFF.

This clonotype was counted between two and nine times. A much larger clone differs by one base, so this may be a read error. The chain's CDR3 is CASSYLTRTEGGYEQYF. In nucleotides, the CDR3 is TGTGCCAGCAGTTACCTCACCCGGACTGAGGGCGGCTACGAGCAGTACTTC. The V gene is TRBV6-2 or TRBV6-3, the J gene TRBJ2-7; D is possibly TRBD2 (5 bases). Germline V gene data show CDR1 as MNHEY and CDR2 as SVGEGT. V was clipped by 2 bases and J by 3 bases, with 20 bases between them. The CDR3 is made up of 17 amino acids.

This clonotype was detected a few times. This chain joins TRBV11-2 and TRBJ1-2; D is unclear. CDR1 is SGHAT, CDR2 FQNNGV, per germline. V shed 2 bases and J shed 2 bases, with 9 bases lying between them. This CDR3 has 14 residues. The CDR3 nucleotides read TGTGCCAGCAGCTTAAGGACGACAAACTATGGCTACACCTTC. Its protein is CASSLRTTNYGYTF.

As regards this clonotype: A much bigger clone sits one base away, suggesting this may be a read error. This chain joins TRBV7-2 and TRBJ1-1; D is unclear. The V end was cut by 5 bases, the J end by 1 base, with 11 bases between. The CDR3 extends over 14 amino acids. The germline V gene encodes CDR1 SGHTA and CDR2 FQGNSA. CDR3 loop: CASSRGYSNTEAFF. The CDR3 region has the DNA TGTGCCAGCAGCCGTGGCTACTCGAACACTGAAGCTTTCTTT.

This clonotype appeared many times. The rearrangement joins TRBV9 to TRBJ1-6; no clear D gene. The ends were cut back, 0 bases at V and 7 bases at J, with 11 bases in the middle. The CDR3 runs to 15 residues. Germline CDR1 is SGDLS and CDR2 is YYNGEE. The CDR3 DNA sequence: TGTGCCAGCAGCGTAGGGTCGACACTCAATTCACCCCTCCACTTT. It encodes CASSVGSTLNSPLHF.

J is TRBJ1-4 and V is TRBV6-9; the D gene is possibly TRBD1 (5 bases). V shed 3 bases and J shed 6 bases, with 17 bases lying between them. The germline V gene has CDR1 MNHGY and CDR2 SVAAGI. CDR3 size: 16 residues. The CDR3 DNA sequence: TGTGCCAGCAGTTACCCGCCGGGGCAAAGGGATGAAAAACTGTTTTTT. Translated, it gives CASSYPPGQRDEKLFF.

This clonotype was seen repeatedly, ten times or more. The rearrangement links TRBV7-9 to TRBJ2-1; TRBD2 agrees at 10 bases. Trimming took 5 bases from V and 6 from J; bases not matched to a gene: 4. The germline gives CDR1 SEHNR, CDR2 FQNEAQ (reference sequence). CDR3 length equals 14 residues. CDR3 sequence: CASSPSGSVNEQFF. CDR3 DNA: TGTGCCAGCAGCCCTAGCGGGAGTGTCAATGAGCAGTTCTTC.

This clonotype came up a few times. The chain joins TRBV29-1 to TRBJ2-3; no clear D. With 1 base removed from V and 2 bases from J, the gap between germline ends came to 7 bases. The germline gives CDR1 SQVTM, CDR2 ANQGSEA. The CDR3 spans 13 residues. The CDR3 loop is CSVEVASTDTQYF. The CDR3 coding sequence is TGCAGCGTTGAAGTAGCCTCCACAGATACGCAGTATTTT.

CDR3 protein: CASSPPGGSTNTGELFF. CDR3 sequence (DNA): TGTGCCAGCAGTCCCCCCGGGGGCTCGACGAACACCGGGGAGCTGTTTTTT. J is TRBJ2-2 and V is TRBV12-3 or TRBV12-4; D possibly matches TRBD1 or TRBD2 (6 bases each). This CDR3 is 17 amino acids long. The V and J ends lost 5 bases and 0 bases respectively, with 16 bases between them.